This TCR beta chain was identified during a study of regulatory T cells in long-lasting Graves disease. Study-wide results and caveats: Persistent disease preferred TRBV28, TRBJ1-2 and TRBJ2-5; new disease, TRBV20-1 and TRBJ2-1.

This clonotype was recorded many times. No antigen is known for it. The trim removed 6 bases at V and 6 bases at J, leaving 2 bases unmatched. The CDR3 is made up of 11 amino acids. Germline V gives CDR1 LGHDT, CDR2 YNNKEL (reference sequence). Building the TCR beta libraries relied on iRepertoire HTBI primers, and CDR3 regions underwent Arm-PCR. One entry per CDR3 protein results from TCRdb running MiXCR on the multiplex PCR reads. The sample holds about 540,000 distinct CDR3 sequences, roughly 13% seen once. Time point noted: newly diagnosed GD, antithyroid drugs for less than 3 months. Making the TCR library involved RNA that had been extracted from PBMCs. The sample was also linked to a second study, of T cells in Graves' hyperthyroidism and ophthalmopathy.

The TCR originated in a man aged 25-45 years with Graves disease. The sequences come from peripheral blood mononuclear cells (PBMCs), collected at new diagnosis, from a patient treated with antithyroid drugs. The chain recombines TRBV3-1 with TRBJ2-7, with TRBD1 matching 7 bases. CDR3 sequence reads: CASRDRTEQYF. Written as DNA, the CDR3 is TGTGCCAGCAGGGACAGGACCGAGCAGTACTTC.